In this sample, the clone carrying this T cell receptor beta chain turned up many times. Its antigen is not identified. The germline V gene encodes CDR1 MNHNS and CDR2 SASEGT. The ends were cut back, 4 bases at V and 5 bases at J, with 20 bases in the middle. The CDR3 totals 16 residues. Each CDR3 protein gets one entry after TCRdb re-called the reads with MiXCR. This repertoire shows roughly 990,000 distinct CDR3 sequences, around 30% found once; its top ten account for around 15%. The data were obtained in a study of T cell repertoires in cytomegalovirus infection. The wider study: Alongside well-studied HLA-B-restricted CMV epitopes, recently identified HLA-C-restricted CMV epitopes were also used.

The input for sequencing was cultured CD8+ T cells from PBMCs, taken from culture after CMV antigen stimulation. The chain combines TRBV6-1 with TRBJ1-1, with D possibly matching TRBD1 (6 bases). This TCR came from a human donor in good health (CMV status not recorded). Some clones in this sample may be carry-over from other donors' samples. The CDR3 sequence: CASSADPGARRTEAFF. In nucleotides, the CDR3 is TGTGCCAGCAGTGCTGACCCGGGGGCGAGGAGGACTGAAGCTTTCTTT.